A single sample gave rise to the 29 T cell receptor beta chains below, sequenced in a study of T cells in Graves' hyperthyroidism and ophthalmopathy. Using RNA transcripts as the source, TCR beta CDR3 regions were amplified. With the HTBI primer set, the TCR CDR3 went through a first round of RT-PCR. TCRdb fed the multiplex PCR reads into MiXCR, producing one record per CDR3 protein. This table has about 640,000 distinct CDR3 sequences, more than 20% appearing once. The sequencing sample was made of blood. The source of these receptors is a man in his thirties or forties with Graves' ophthalmopathy.

This clonotype came up a few times. The chain joins TRBV20-1 to TRBJ2-1; tentatively, D is TRBD1 or TRBD2 (5 bases each). Trimming took off 3 bases at V and 8 bases at J, with 17 bases between the two ends. Germline CDR1 and CDR2: DFQATT and SNEGSKA (reference sequence). The CDR3 sequence is 14 residues long. Here the CDR3 DNA reads TGCAGTGCTAGGTGGAAAGGCCGGGGCGATGAGCAGTTCTTC. Its protein product is CSARWKGRGDEQFF.

This clonotype was observed a few times. The chain recombines TRBV4-1 with TRBJ2-7; D is unresolved. Germline-derived CDR1 and CDR2 are MGHRA and YSYEKL. The CDR3 has 14 residues. The V end lost 1 base, the J end lost 2 bases, and 9 bases lay between the germline ends. The CDR3 nucleotides read TGCGCCAGCAGCCAAGTCGTGCAGGCCTACGAGCAGTACTTC. Amino acids: CASSQVVQAYEQYF.

The chain carries TRBV19 and TRBJ2-1; 9 positions match TRBD1. V lost 3 bases to trimming and J lost 5 bases; unmatched junction nucleotides: 11. The CDR3 runs 17 residues. Germline CDR1 reads LNHDA; CDR2 reads SQIVND (reference sequence). The CDR3 region has the DNA TGTGCCAGTAGTATCACCCCTCGGACAGGGGTCCACAATGAGCAGTTCTTC. Translated: CASSITPRTGVHNEQFF.

The J gene is TRBJ2-3, the V gene TRBV25-1; the match to TRBD2 covers 7 bases. V lost 3 bases and J lost 2; bases outside the gene matches: 5. This CDR3 contains 15 residues. The germline CDR1 and CDR2 sequences are MGHDK and SYGVNS. The CDR3 protein is CASSDGRGVTDTQYF. The CDR3 coding sequence is TGTGCCAGCAGTGATGGCCGGGGGGTCACAGATACGCAGTATTTT.

Points on this clonotype: One end of the junction varies from germline; a read error may be responsible. The V and J genes are TRBV11-2 and TRBJ1-6; tentatively, D is TRBD1 (5 bases). CDR1 and CDR2 (germline): SGHAT, FQNNGV. This CDR3 has 16 residues. In nucleotides, the CDR3 is TGTGCCGGCAGGCGTCTTCCGGGACCCTCAGGGTCACCCCTCCACTTT. Amino acid sequence: CAGRRLPGPSGSPLHF.

The chain is built from TRBV10-3 and TRBJ2-1, with TRBD2 identical over 13 bases. Germline CDR1 ENHRY, CDR2 SYGVKD. The V and J ends lost 6 bases and 7 bases, in that order; junction bases with no gene match: 3. The CDR3 length is 14 residues. CDR3 sequence: CAIRGGLAGNEQFF. For the CDR3, the DNA is TGTGCCATCAGAGGGGGACTAGCGGGGAATGAGCAGTTCTTC.

This clonotype turned up a few times. The chain recombines TRBV5-1 with TRBJ1-1; the match to TRBD1 covers 8 bases. This CDR3 contains 15 residues. The J segment lost 1 base and the V segment lost 1 base, leaving 3 bases of the junction unmatched. Germline V CDR1 and CDR2: SGHRS, YFSETQ. CDR3 nucleotides: TGCGCCAGCAGCTTGATGACAGGGGAGAACACTGAAGCTTTCTTT. Translating gives CASSLMTGENTEAFF.

This clonotype was seen more than once but under ten times. The chain combines TRBV6-2 or TRBV6-3 with TRBJ2-7; D gene ambiguous. V lost 2 bases and J 3 bases, leaving 23 bases between the germline ends. Germline values: CDR1 MNHEY, CDR2 SVGEGT. The CDR3 sequence is 18 residues long. The chain's CDR3 is CASSYPLNTRVIRYEQYF. Written as DNA, the CDR3 is TGTGCCAGCAGTTACCCCCTCAATACAAGGGTGATTCGCTACGAGCAGTACTTC.

This clonotype was seen only a few times. V usage is TRBV14 and J usage is TRBJ1-1, with 8 bases matching TRBD1. J gave up 3 bases and V 4 bases, and 4 bases lay outside the gene matches. Germline V gene data show CDR1 as SGHDN and CDR2 as FVKESK. The CDR3 is made up of 14 amino acids. The CDR3 DNA sequence: TGTGCCAGCAGCCCGACAGGGGACTACACTGAAGCTTTCTTT. Protein sequence: CASSPTGDYTEAFF.

This clonotype was observed many times. This chain joins TRBV11-2 and TRBJ2-3; tentatively, D is TRBD2 (5 bases). The CDR3 is 15 amino acids. Germline lookup yields CDR1 SGHAT and CDR2 FQNNGV. V lost 2 bases and J lost 0, with 9 bases in between. CDR3 nucleotide sequence: TGTGCCAGCAGCTTACGAGGGATTAGCACAGATACGCAGTATTTT. Translation: CASSLRGISTDTQYF. Combining the CDR3 with reference TRBV11-2 and TRBJ2-3 gives the whole variable domain EAGVAQSPRYKIIEKRQSVAFWCNPISGHATLYWYQQILGQGPKLLIQFQNNGVVDDSQLPKDRFSAERLKGVDSTLKIQPAKLEDSAVYLCASSLRGISTDTQYFGPGTRLTVL.

The table lists this clonotype with many counts. The chain couples TRBV12-3 or TRBV12-4 to TRBJ1-6, with a tentative D call TRBD1 (6 bases). CDR3 length: 15 residues. Trimming stripped 6 bases from V and 7 bases from J, with 16 bases between. CDR3 nucleotide sequence: TGTGCCAGCAGCTCGGGGGGCACAAGCAATTCACCCCTCCACTTT. Protein: CASSSGGTSNSPLHF.

This clonotype showed up many times. The chain employs TRBV3-1 and TRBJ2-1; 9 nucleotides agree with TRBD2. Per the germline V gene, CDR1 is LGHDT and CDR2 is YNNKEL (reference sequence). V lost 1 base, J lost 14 bases, and 6 bases stayed unmatched. The length of the CDR3 is 13 residues. The chain's CDR3 is CASSQGRGGVEFF. The CDR3 region has the DNA TGTGCCAGCAGCCAAGGGCGCGGGGGGGTCGAGTTCTTC.

The chain joins TRBV5-6 to TRBJ2-3, with D unclear. Germline values: CDR1 SGHDT, CDR2 YYEEEE. V gave up 4 bases and J gave up 12 bases, with 18 bases separating them. The CDR3 is 13 amino acids. CDR3 residues: CASSPKRTLLQYF. The DNA for the CDR3 is TGTGCCAGCAGCCCGAAGAGGACCCTTCTTCAGTATTTT.

A few counts support this clonotype. V and J are TRBV20-1 and TRBJ2-7; TRBD2 agrees at 11 bases. The germline CDR1 and CDR2 sequences are DFQATT and SNEGSKA (reference sequence). The V and J ends lost 3 bases and 4 bases, in that order; junction bases with no gene match: 2. The CDR3 sequence is 13 residues long. CDR3 in amino acids: CSARTSGTYEQYF. CDR3 sequence (DNA): TGCAGTGCTAGGACTAGCGGGACGTACGAGCAGTACTTC.

The rearrangement uses TRBV7-3 and TRBJ2-3; TRBD2 matches at 9 bases. The CDR3 sequence is 15 residues long. Germline trimming cut 5 bases from V and 4 bases from J; bases unmatched to any gene: 7. CDR1 SGHTA and CDR2 FQGTGA come from the germline V gene. The CDR3 loop reads CASSPSGMGPDTQYF. The DNA for the CDR3 is TGTGCCAGCAGCCCTAGCGGGATGGGGCCAGATACGCAGTATTTT.

This clonotype was seen more than once but under ten times. CDR3 sequence reads: CSAASGRAVGQFF. CDR3 sequence (DNA): TGCAGTGCCGCTAGCGGGAGGGCCGTTGGGCAGTTCTTC. The chain recombines TRBV20-1 with TRBJ2-1; 12 bases agree with TRBD2. V lost 6 bases, J lost 12 bases, and 9 bases stayed unmatched. CDR3 length: 13 residues. Germline CDR1 and CDR2: DFQATT and SNEGSKA (reference sequence).

This clonotype was counted between two and nine times. The V call is TRBV30, the J call TRBJ1-6; D ambiguous. V was shortened by 1 base and J by 7 bases, with 14 bases between the two germline ends. Looked up from germline, CDR1 is GTSNPN and CDR2 is SVGIG (reference sequence). The CDR3 spans 15 residues. The chain's CDR3 is CAWSGGGRLNSPLHF. The CDR3 DNA reads as TGTGCCTGGAGTGGAGGTGGAAGGCTGAATTCACCCCTCCACTTT.

This rearrangement joins TRBV11-2 to TRBJ2-1; TRBD2 is a possible D gene (5 bases). Germline V gene sequence: CDR1 SGHAT, CDR2 FQNNGV. The CDR3 has 14 amino acids. V gave up 5 bases and J gave up 7 bases, with 15 bases separating them. The CDR3 loop is CASSLPGPGNEQFF. The CDR3 DNA sequence: TGTGCCAGCAGCCTCCCGGGTCCGGGAAATGAGCAGTTCTTC. Full variable domain (remainder filled in from reference TRBV11-2 and TRBJ2-1): EAGVAQSPRYKIIEKRQSVAFWCNPISGHATLYWYQQILGQGPKLLIQFQNNGVVDDSQLPKDRFSAERLKGVDSTLKIQPAKLEDSAVYLCASSLPGPGNEQFFGPGTRLTVL.

This clonotype occurred a few times. The DNA of the CDR3 is TGTGCCAGCAGACCCACCCGGGACAGGGTAGACGAGCAGTACTTC. Translation gives CASRPTRDRVDEQYF. The chain links TRBV2 to TRBJ2-7; the match to TRBD1 covers 9 bases. The CDR3 extends over 15 amino acids. J lost 5 bases, V lost 6 bases, and 11 bases had no gene match. Per germline, CDR1 SNHLY and CDR2 FYNNEI.

This clonotype appeared a few times. This chain links TRBV6-1 with TRBJ2-7, with 9 bases that match TRBD1. The CDR3 consists of 13 residues. The V segment lost 7 bases and the J segment 6 bases; nucleotides outside the gene matches: 7. From germline, CDR1 is MNHNS and CDR2 SASEGT. The CDR3: CASTSTGGREQYF. DNA for the CDR3: TGTGCCAGCACCTCGACAGGGGGACGCGAGCAGTACTTC.

For this clonotype: Since a much larger clone is just one base distant, this may be a read error. This chain uses TRBV5-1 with TRBJ2-1; 9 nucleotides align to TRBD2. CDR3 length: 17 amino acids. CDR1 and CDR2 (germline): SGHRS, YFSETQ. This CDR3 reads CAGSLQASGKSYNEQFF. CDR3 DNA sequence: TGCGCCGGCAGCTTGCAGGCTAGCGGGAAGTCCTACAATGAGCAGTTCTTC.

This clonotype was detected only a few times. V gene TRBV5-8 combines with J gene TRBJ1-1; no definite D call. Germline loops: CDR1 SGHTS, CDR2 YDEGEE. V lost 4 bases and J 8 bases, leaving 15 bases between the germline ends. The CDR3 extends over 13 amino acids. The CDR3 is CASSLGEYLEAFF. The CDR3 nucleotides read TGTGCCAGCAGCCTCGGAGAGTACCTAGAAGCTTTCTTT.

The sample holds a few counts of this clonotype. V gene TRBV7-9 combines with J gene TRBJ2-7; weak D call: TRBD2 (5 bases). Germline assignment: CDR1 SEHNR and CDR2 FQNEAQ (reference sequence). CDR3 length: 12 residues. The ends were cut back, 4 bases at V and 3 bases at J, with 7 bases in the middle. The CDR3 is CASSSLDYEQYF. The CDR3, as DNA: TGTGCCAGCAGCTCACTAGACTACGAGCAGTACTTC.

Many counts were recorded for this clonotype. The rearrangement joins TRBV27 to TRBJ2-1; the match to TRBD2 covers 11 bases. The germline gives CDR1 MNHEY, CDR2 SMNVEV (reference sequence). The CDR3 has 24 amino acids. The V segment lost 6 bases and the J segment 0 bases; nucleotides outside the gene matches: 28. The CDR3 DNA is TGTGCCAGCAGAAATCGCCACGGGCAGGGGGTTTGGACTAGCGGGTTCAGCTCCTACAATGAGCAGTTCTTC. This translates into CASRNRHGQGVWTSGFSSYNEQFF.

Only a few counts were recorded for this clonotype. DNA for the CDR3: TGTGCCACCAGTGATTGGGGAGGGAATGGAAACACCGGGGAGCTGTTTTTT. It is translated as CATSDWGGNGNTGELFF. This chain uses TRBV24-1 with TRBJ2-2; 7 bases fit TRBD2. The CDR3 sequence is 17 residues long. The V and J ends lost 2 bases and 2 bases, in that order; junction bases with no gene match: 7. From germline, CDR1 is KGHDR and CDR2 SFDVKD.

This clonotype was seen a few times. The chain uses TRBV10-3 and TRBJ2-3; 7 bases are a match to TRBD2. J was trimmed by 2 bases and V by 0 bases; bases with no gene match: 8. The CDR3 runs 17 residues. Germline V gene sequence: CDR1 ENHRY, CDR2 SYGVKD. This CDR3 is CAISESWAGVHTDTQYF. The CDR3 DNA sequence: TGTGCCATCAGTGAGTCCTGGGCGGGAGTTCACACAGATACGCAGTATTTT.

In nucleotides, the CDR3 is TGTGCCAGTAGTATCACTAGCGTGTCCTACAATGAGCAGTTCTTC. Translated, it gives CASSITSVSYNEQFF. V usage is TRBV19 and J usage is TRBJ2-1; the match to TRBD2 covers 7 bases. Germline V gene data show CDR1 as LNHDA and CDR2 as SQIVND (reference sequence). With V trimmed by 3 bases and J by 1 base, 3 bases remained unmatched. This CDR3 has 15 amino acids.

V gene TRBV5-1 combines with J gene TRBJ2-7, with 7 bases that match TRBD2. Germline V lookup: CDR1 SGHRS, CDR2 YFSETQ. Losses at the gene ends were 1 base for V and 6 bases for J; bases not matched to a gene: 7. The CDR3 runs to 14 residues. CDR3 nucleotide sequence: TGCGCCAGCAGCTTGATGGGGGAGGGCCTCGAGCAGTACTTC. It specifies CASSLMGEGLEQYF.

This clonotype was found a few times. This rearrangement joins TRBV6-1 to TRBJ2-7; maybe TRBD1 (6 bases). The CDR3 has 15 residues. Germline CDR1 MNHNS, CDR2 SASEGT. V lost 1 base and J 0 bases, leaving 10 bases between the germline ends. CDR3: CASSEGQAFSYEQYF. CDR3 DNA: TGTGCCAGCAGTGAAGGACAGGCCTTCTCCTACGAGCAGTACTTC.